What follows are 20 T cell receptor beta chains derived from one specimen sequenced in a study of shared clonotypes between healthy human individuals. Using immunoSEQ multiplex PCR, the repertoire was profiled, and TCRdb retains in-frame clones only, with some absent. This sample yields approximately 1.9 million clones, of which around 93% are seen a single time; around 1.7% belongs to the top ten. Naive CD8 cells, CD45RO-negative and positively selected for CCR7, excluded terminally differentiated effector memory CD45RA+ cells. The sequenced sample consisted of naive CD8+ T cells from PBMCs. The receptors originated from a man younger than 35 in good health. Some clones in this sample may be carry-over from other donors' samples.

V is TRBV15 and J is TRBJ2-1; the match to TRBD2 covers 8 bases. There are 17 residues in the CDR3. V was clipped by 8 bases and J by 7 bases; unmatched bases: 19. Germline loops: CDR1 LNHNV, CDR2 YYDKDF (reference sequence). In nucleotides, the CDR3 is TGTGCCACCGCTCCGGGGCCGCCCGGACTAGCTGTGAATGAGCAGTTCTTC. This sequence encodes CATAPGPPGLAVNEQFF.

The chain couples TRBV7-2 to TRBJ2-2, with 8 bases fitting TRBD2. The trim removed 0 bases at V and 8 bases at J, leaving 5 bases unmatched. Germline CDR1 and CDR2: SGHTA and FQGNSA. CDR3 size: 15 residues. Here the CDR3 DNA reads TGTGCCAGCAGCTTAGCGAGAGCGGGAGCTGGGGAGCTGTTTTTT. It encodes CASSLARAGAGELFF.

The chain carries TRBV5-6 and TRBJ2-7; D gene ambiguous. V was shortened by 7 bases and J by 0 bases, with 11 bases between the two germline ends. This CDR3 comprises 13 residues. Germline CDR1 reads SGHDT; CDR2 reads YYEEEE. The CDR3 loop is CASHFYSSYEQYF. CDR3 in DNA: TGTGCCAGCCATTTCTATAGCTCCTACGAGCAGTACTTC.

The chain uses TRBV7-9 and TRBJ2-3; 8 nucleotides match TRBD1. CDR1 and CDR2 from the germline V gene are SEHNR and FQNEAQ (reference sequence). V lost 5 bases to trimming and J lost 4 bases; unmatched junction nucleotides: 14. The CDR3 has 17 residues. The CDR3 region is CASSPVVTGVFADTQYF. CDR3 nucleotide sequence: TGTGCCAGCAGCCCGGTGGTGACAGGGGTATTCGCAGATACGCAGTATTTT.

The V gene is TRBV5-1, the J gene TRBJ2-7; 11 nucleotides match TRBD2. The CDR3 is 18 amino acids. The germline V gene has CDR1 SGHRS and CDR2 YFSETQ. The ends lost 0 bases at V and 4 bases at J; junction bases unmatched: 12. CDR3: CASSLGTSGSGSDYEQYF. CDR3 sequence (DNA): TGCGCCAGCAGCTTGGGAACTAGCGGGAGCGGATCGGATTACGAGCAGTACTTC.

The chain recombines TRBV18 with TRBJ1-1, with 9 bases fitting TRBD1. The CDR3 covers 17 residues. Germline CDR1 and CDR2: KGHSH and LQKENI. V gave up 3 bases and J gave up 1 base; unmatched junction bases: 9. The CDR3 region has the DNA TGTGCCAGCTCACCTAACAGGGGGCTCCACGAGAACACTGAAGCTTTCTTT. Translation: CASSPNRGLHENTEAFF.

The J gene is TRBJ2-3, the V gene TRBV9; D unclear. V lost 0 bases, J lost 5 bases, and 13 bases lay in between. The CDR3 is 15 residues long. Germline lookup yields CDR1 SGDLS and CDR2 YYNGEE. The CDR3 spells CASSVGYGLRDTQYF. CDR3 nucleotides: TGTGCCAGCAGCGTAGGTTACGGGTTGAGAGATACGCAGTATTTT.

The CDR3 nucleotides are TGTGCCAGCAGCCTCATTGATTTGACCGAAGGAGCTTTCTTT. Translation gives CASSLIDLTEGAFF. V usage is TRBV7-2 and J usage is TRBJ1-1; D is unresolved. V was shortened by 5 bases and J by 10 bases, with 20 bases between the two germline ends. CDR1 and CDR2 from the germline V gene are SGHTA and FQGNSA. This CDR3 is built from 14 residues.

The chain couples TRBV10-3 to TRBJ2-5; TRBD1 matches 8 bases. The J call may be mistaken, given a closer DNA end match to TRBJ2-7. This CDR3 contains 14 residues. CDR1 is ENHRY, CDR2 SYGVKD, per germline. CDR3 nucleotides: TGTGCCATCAGTGAACCGGACAGGGCCCACGAGCAGTACTTC. It specifies CAISEPDRAHEQYF.

This chain joins TRBV7-3 and TRBJ2-1, with D tentatively TRBD2 (6 bases). The CDR3 is 15 amino acids. The germline V and J ends were trimmed by 5 bases and 2 bases, with 13 bases remaining between them. From germline, CDR1 is SGHTA and CDR2 FQGTGA. This CDR3 is CASSPAEGPYNEQFF. CDR3 nucleotides: TGTGCCAGCAGCCCCGCGGAGGGCCCCTACAATGAGCAGTTCTTC.

A single count supports this clone. CDR3 bases: TGCGCCAGCAGCATACCTCAGATTTATGGCACAGATACGCAGTATTTT. Translating it yields CASSIPQIYGTDTQYF. The chain links TRBV5-1 to TRBJ2-3; D is ambiguous. There are 16 residues in the CDR3. CDR1 is SGHRS, CDR2 YFSETQ, per germline. V gave up 4 bases and J gave up 1 base, with 16 bases separating them.

On this clone: The same CDR3 arises from other DNA sequences in this sample as well. This chain links TRBV9 with TRBJ2-2, with D perhaps matching TRBD2 (6 bases). The CDR3 is 14 residues long. The V end was cut by 0 bases, the J end by 6 bases, with 9 bases between. Germline CDR1 and CDR2: SGDLS and YYNGEE. CDR3 nucleotide sequence: TGTGCCAGCAGCGTAGGGCCGGGGGCCGGGGAGCTGTTTTTT. This codes for CASSVGPGAGELFF.

This clone appeared a single time. The V and J genes are TRBV6-1 and TRBJ2-7, with TRBD1 matching 10 bases. Germline V gives CDR1 MNHNS, CDR2 SASEGT. This CDR3 region has 15 residues. Trimming cost V 2 bases and J 4 bases; bases outside gene matches: 5. CDR3: CASSESGQGQYEQYF. Written as DNA, the CDR3 is TGTGCCAGCAGTGAATCGGGACAGGGGCAGTACGAGCAGTACTTC.

The chain couples TRBV7-3 to TRBJ2-2; tentatively, D is TRBD2 (6 bases). Looked up from germline, CDR1 is SGHTA and CDR2 is FQGTGA. The CDR3 spans 17 residues. Trimming shortened V by 1 base and J by 5 bases, and 17 bases separated the two germline ends. CDR3 region: CASSLKTGLGGTGELFF. The CDR3 DNA sequence: TGTGCCAGCAGCTTAAAGACTGGTCTCGGGGGTACCGGGGAGCTGTTTTTT.

This chain links TRBV7-2 with TRBJ2-1; 7 bases align to TRBD2. Per germline, CDR1 SGHTA and CDR2 FQGNSA. This CDR3 spans 15 amino acids. The V and J ends lost 5 bases and 1 base, in that order; junction bases with no gene match: 5. In DNA, the CDR3 is TGTGCCAGCAGCCGGCTAGCGGAATCCTACAATGAGCAGTTCTTC. It is translated as CASSRLAESYNEQFF.

The chain recombines TRBV2 with TRBJ2-3; 10 bases match TRBD2. The trim removed 6 bases at V and 3 bases at J, leaving 9 bases unmatched. This CDR3 is 16 amino acids long. Germline V lookup: CDR1 SNHLY, CDR2 FYNNEI. The CDR3 region has the DNA TGTGCCAGCAGCGCCCTAGCGGGAGTTGTAACAGATACGCAGTATTTT. Protein product: CASSALAGVVTDTQYF.

Details on this clone: In the same sample, other DNA sequences code for this CDR3. The V call is TRBV27, the J call TRBJ2-7; 11 nucleotides agree with TRBD2. Germline V gene data show CDR1 as MNHEY and CDR2 as SMNVEV (reference sequence). The CDR3 contains 14 residues. V trimming: 4 bases; J trimming: 4 bases; junction bases outside the gene matches: 3. The chain's CDR3 is CASSSGTSGYEQYF. CDR3 in DNA: TGTGCCAGCAGTTCCGGGACTAGCGGATACGAGCAGTACTTC.

The rearrangement links TRBV5-5 to TRBJ2-7; unclear D gene. The V end was cut by 1 base, the J end by 3 bases, with 5 bases between. The CDR3 spans 12 residues. Germline CDR1 is SGHKS and CDR2 is YYEKEE (reference sequence). CDR3 sequence: CASSLPSYEQYF. Here the CDR3 DNA reads TGTGCCAGCAGCTTGCCCAGCTACGAGCAGTACTTC.

The chain has TRBV27 and TRBJ2-1; either TRBD1 or TRBD2 may supply D (5 bases each). The germline V gene encodes CDR1 MNHEY and CDR2 SMNVEV (reference sequence). V was cut by 5 bases and J by 6 bases, with 14 bases left in between. CDR3 length: 14 amino acids. The CDR3 reads CASSPPLGVNEQFF. In DNA form, the CDR3 reads TGTGCCAGCAGTCCCCCCCTGGGGGTCAATGAGCAGTTCTTC.

As concerns this clone: Other DNA sequences within the sample encode an identical CDR3. This chain uses TRBV12-5 with TRBJ1-1; D gene unclear. Germline loops: CDR1 LGHNT, CDR2 FRNRAP. Trimming removed 2 bases at V and 1 base at J, with 5 bases between. The CDR3 is made up of 13 amino acids. The CDR3 region has the DNA TGTGCTAGTGGTTTGTCCGGGAACACTGAAGCTTTCTTT. This gives the protein CASGLSGNTEAFF.